The source of this T cell receptor (beta chain) is a study of blood T cell repertoires in COVID-19. Overall study context: Donors in the United States, Italy and Spain gave samples during acute or convalescent COVID-19.

The V end was cut by 6 bases, the J end by 0 bases, with 15 bases between. The CDR3 contains 16 residues. CDR1 and CDR2 (germline): MDHEN, SYDVKM. Those who participated ranged in age from roughly 18 to 89 years and resided in about two dozen US areas. Clinical history reported by participants formed the basis on which cohorts were assigned. The protocol was immunoSEQ multiplex PCR, while the TCRdb copy is restricted to in-frame clones and leaves out a portion. This table holds some 140,000 clones, more than 70% found once. This clonotype was obtained from a man between 35 and 55 years old with acute COVID-19. The specimen sequenced was PBMCs or T cells enriched from blood (not recorded which). V is TRBV28 and J is TRBJ1-5, with D maybe TRBD1 (5 bases). Here the CDR3 reads CASSHLRQYSNQPQHF. DNA for the CDR3: TGTGCCAGCAGCCACCTTAGACAGTATAGCAATCAGCCCCAGCATTTT. The full variable domain, with the rest looked up from reference TRBV28 and TRBJ1-5, is DVKVTQSSRYLVKRTGEKVFLECVQDMDHENMFWYRQDPGLGLRLIYFSYDVKMKEKGDIPEGYSVSREKKERFSLILESASTNQTSMYLCASSHLRQYSNQPQHFGDGTRLSIL.